The 14 T cell receptor beta chains in this list originate from one sample, sequenced in a study of blood T cells in healthy people across ages. A sample-barcoded 5' primer and a J-beta primer mix were used in a second PCR of about 7 to 12 cycles. Each CDR3 protein is one row after TCRdb ran MiXCR on the 5' RACE reads. Here the sample spans about 1 million distinct CDR3 sequences, 45% being singletons. The source material was blood. The receptor set was obtained from a woman aged 60-70 years in good health.

This rearrangement joins TRBV20-1 to TRBJ1-2; D is possibly TRBD1 (5 bases). V gave up 0 bases and J gave up 1 base, with 9 bases separating them. Germline V gives CDR1 DFQATT, CDR2 SNEGSKA (reference sequence). This CDR3 region has 14 residues. CDR3 nucleotides: TGCAGTGCTAGAGATCAGCAGGGTAACTATGGCTACACCTTC. Protein product: CSARDQQGNYGYTF.

V and J are TRBV5-1 and TRBJ1-4; a weak D match, TRBD1 (6 bases). The germline V and J ends were trimmed by 3 bases and 8 bases, with 17 bases remaining between them. Germline lookup yields CDR1 SGHRS and CDR2 YFSETQ. There are 15 residues in the CDR3. The CDR3 loop reads CASSSTGSLLEKLFF. The CDR3 coding sequence is TGCGCCAGCAGCTCTACAGGGAGCCTTTTGGAAAAACTGTTTTTT.

The V and J genes are TRBV7-2 and TRBJ2-7; 9 nucleotides line up with TRBD1. Trimming removed 6 bases from V and 2 bases from J; junction bases left unmatched: 8. The germline V gene encodes CDR1 SGHTA and CDR2 FQGNSA. The CDR3 is 15 amino acids. DNA for the CDR3: TGTGCCAGCAGGACTGTGGGGACAGGGACCTACGAGCAGTACTTC. Translated: CASRTVGTGTYEQYF.

The chain has TRBV20-1 and TRBJ2-4, with 10 bases that match TRBD1. This CDR3 is built from 14 residues. Trimming removed 6 bases from V and 9 bases from J; junction bases left unmatched: 11. The V gene's germline CDR1 is DFQATT and CDR2 SNEGSKA (reference sequence). Here the CDR3 reads CSAQRGDRGGIQYF. The CDR3 bases are TGCAGTGCACAGAGGGGGGACAGGGGTGGCATTCAGTACTTC.

V usage is TRBV12-3 or TRBV12-4 and J usage is TRBJ2-7; 9 bases are shared with TRBD2. This CDR3 region has 12 residues. The V and J ends lost 4 bases and 6 bases, in that order; junction bases with no gene match: 1. The CDR3 loop is CASSSSGTEQYF. The CDR3 nucleotides are TGTGCCAGCAGTTCTAGCGGGACCGAGCAGTACTTC.

This sequence joins TRBV12-3 or TRBV12-4 and TRBJ2-3; perhaps TRBD1 as D (5 bases). The CDR3 contains 18 residues. V was trimmed by 2 bases and J by 2 bases, leaving 20 bases between them. CDR3 region: CASSLTTLGLRLTDTQYF. CDR3 DNA: TGTGCCAGCAGTTTAACCACGCTGGGGCTTAGGCTCACAGATACGCAGTATTTT.

The V and J genes are TRBV4-1 and TRBJ2-7; no definite D call. The V end was cut by 0 bases, the J end by 3 bases, with 15 bases between. CDR1 and CDR2 from the germline V gene are MGHRA and YSYEKL. The CDR3 runs 16 residues. CDR3 loop: CASSQDSGIKSYEQYF. The CDR3 bases are TGCGCCAGCAGCCAAGATTCTGGGATCAAGAGCTACGAGCAGTACTTC.

V and J are TRBV4-1 and TRBJ2-7, with 10 bases that match TRBD2. CDR1 is MGHRA, CDR2 YSYEKL, per germline. This CDR3 region has 15 residues. V gave up 5 bases and J gave up 3 bases; unmatched junction bases: 7. In nucleotides, the CDR3 is TGCGCCAGCAGCTTAGGACTAGCGGAGATCTACGAGCAGTACTTC. Translation gives CASSLGLAEIYEQYF.

In its sample, this clonotype was seen many times. J is TRBJ2-1 and V is TRBV27; D may be TRBD1 or TRBD2 (5 bases each). The CDR3 totals 15 residues. V gave up 0 bases and J gave up 6 bases, with 12 bases separating them. Germline V lookup: CDR1 MNHEY, CDR2 SMNVEV (reference sequence). In DNA, the CDR3 is TGTGCCAGCAGTTTATCTCGGGGCTGGGGCAATGAGCAGTTCTTC. It is translated as CASSLSRGWGNEQFF.

On this clonotype: No conserved phenylalanine or tryptophan is present at the end of the CDR3, so a read error is the likely explanation. The chain combines TRBV7-9 with TRBJ2-1; 9 bases are shared with TRBD1. V was pared by 5 bases and J by 8 bases, with 10 bases of the junction left unmatched. The CDR3 extends over 15 amino acids. Germline assignment: CDR1 SEHNR and CDR2 FQNEAQ (reference sequence). The CDR3 here is CASSIVGTGRDEQFS. CDR3 coding DNA: TGTGCCAGCAGCATAGTAGGGACAGGGAGAGATGAGCAGTTCTCC.

In its sample, this clonotype was seen many times. The V and J genes are TRBV27 and TRBJ2-1; D not certain. The CDR3 is made up of 13 amino acids. Per the germline V gene, CDR1 is MNHEY and CDR2 is SMNVEV (reference sequence). V gave up 3 bases and J gave up 9 bases, with 12 bases separating them. The CDR3 loop reads CASSFAVVGEQFF. Here the CDR3 DNA reads TGTGCCAGCAGTTTCGCAGTTGTGGGTGAGCAGTTCTTC.

V gene TRBV28 combines with J gene TRBJ2-5, with TRBD2 matching 7 bases. The assigned J gene may be wrong: the sequence end matches TRBJ2-7 better. This CDR3 is 15 amino acids long. Germline lookup yields CDR1 MDHEN and CDR2 SYDVKM. The CDR3 DNA sequence: TGTGCCAGCAGTCTCGGGGGGACCGCCTTTCCCGAGCAGTACTTC. It encodes CASSLGGTAFPEQYF.

This sequence joins TRBV5-1 and TRBJ2-1, with 7 bases that match TRBD1. This CDR3 contains 14 residues. V shed 4 bases and J 4 bases; nucleotides not matched to a gene: 5. Germline lookup yields CDR1 SGHRS and CDR2 YFSETQ. CDR3 residues: CASSHGQAYNEQFF. CDR3 nucleotides: TGCGCCAGCAGCCATGGACAGGCTTACAATGAGCAGTTCTTC. The full variable domain, its missing parts supplied by reference TRBV5-1 and TRBJ2-1, is KAGVTQTPRYLIKTRGQQVTLSCSPISGHRSVSWYQQTPGQGLQFLFEYFSETQRNKGNFPGRFSGRQFSNSRSEMNVSTLELGDSALYLCASSHGQAYNEQFFGPGTRLTVL.

A remark on this clonotype: A junction boundary mismatches the germline segment, possibly from a read error. The chain joins TRBV6-1 to TRBJ2-4; TRBD1 matches at 9 bases. The J call is in doubt because the DNA end fits TRBJ2-7 better. Germline V lookup: CDR1 MNHNS, CDR2 SASEGT. There are 13 residues in the CDR3. As DNA, the CDR3 is TGTGTCAGCACCGGGACAGGGAGGTACGAGCAGTACTTC. Its protein is CVSTGTGRYEQYF.